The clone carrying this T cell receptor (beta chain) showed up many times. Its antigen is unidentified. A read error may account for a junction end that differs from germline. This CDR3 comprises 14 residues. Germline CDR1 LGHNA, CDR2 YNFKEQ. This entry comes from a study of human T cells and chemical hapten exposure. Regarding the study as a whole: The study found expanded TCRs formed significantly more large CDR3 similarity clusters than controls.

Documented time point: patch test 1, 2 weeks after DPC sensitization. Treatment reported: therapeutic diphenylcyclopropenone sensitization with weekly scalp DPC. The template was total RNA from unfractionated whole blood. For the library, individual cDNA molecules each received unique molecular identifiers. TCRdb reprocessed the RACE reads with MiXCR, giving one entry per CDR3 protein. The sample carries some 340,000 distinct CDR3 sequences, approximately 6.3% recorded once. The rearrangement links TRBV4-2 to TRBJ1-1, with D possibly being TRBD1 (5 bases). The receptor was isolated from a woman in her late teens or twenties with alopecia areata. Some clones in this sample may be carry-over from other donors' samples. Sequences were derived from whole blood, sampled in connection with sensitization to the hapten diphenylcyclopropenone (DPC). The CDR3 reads CASSQEGLQVPLGF. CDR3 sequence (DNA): TGTGCCAGCAGCCAAGAGGGGTTACAGGTCCCTCTGGGGTTT.